The text below deals with one T cell receptor beta chain. The antigen is undetermined. This sample is part of a study of cytomegalovirus exposure and HLA in healthy donors. Study findings and constraints: There were some V segments, including TRBV6-2 and TRBV6-3, excluded as indistinguishable. Among CMV-associated TCR beta chains, most appeared HLA-restricted in a later analysis.

This PCR relied on a set of 60 Vbeta primers and 13 Jbeta primers. Data came from immunoSEQ multiplex PCR; TCRdb stores just in-frame clones and leaves some out. The sample gives more than 200,000 clones, roughly 80% of which show up once; around 0.2% is in the top ten. Germline CDR1 is LNHDA and CDR2 is SQIVND (reference sequence). This CDR3 has 12 residues. The germline V and J ends were trimmed by 7 bases and 5 bases, with 9 bases remaining between them. What was sequenced was PBMCs. The rearrangement joins TRBV19 to TRBJ1-5; the D is unclear. The receptor's source is a girl aged 2-9 years in good health and CMV-seronegative. The CDR3 sequence is CASMSVDQPQHF. The DNA of the CDR3 is TGTGCCAGTATGTCGGTAGATCAGCCCCAGCATTTT.